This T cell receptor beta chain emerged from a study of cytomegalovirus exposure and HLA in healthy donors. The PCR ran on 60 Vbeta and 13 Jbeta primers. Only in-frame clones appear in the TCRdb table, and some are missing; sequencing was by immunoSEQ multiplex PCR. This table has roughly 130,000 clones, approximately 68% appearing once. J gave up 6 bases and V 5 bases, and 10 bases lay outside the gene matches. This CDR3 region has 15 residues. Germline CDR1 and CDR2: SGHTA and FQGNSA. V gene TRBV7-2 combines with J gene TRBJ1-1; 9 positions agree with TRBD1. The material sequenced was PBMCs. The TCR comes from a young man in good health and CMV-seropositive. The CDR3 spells CASSLGGQGLAEAFF. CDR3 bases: TGTGCCAGCAGCCTTGGGGGACAGGGCCTAGCTGAAGCTTTCTTT.